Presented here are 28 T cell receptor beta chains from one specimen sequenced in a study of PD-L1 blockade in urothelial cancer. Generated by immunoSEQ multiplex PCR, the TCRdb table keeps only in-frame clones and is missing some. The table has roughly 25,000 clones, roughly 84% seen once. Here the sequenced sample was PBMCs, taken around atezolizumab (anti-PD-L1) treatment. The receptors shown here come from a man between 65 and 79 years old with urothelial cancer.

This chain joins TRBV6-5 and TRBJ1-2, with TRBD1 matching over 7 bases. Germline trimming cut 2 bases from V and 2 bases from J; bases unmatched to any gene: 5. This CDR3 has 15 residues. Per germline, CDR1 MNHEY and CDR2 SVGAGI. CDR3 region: CASSYIPGQNYGYTF. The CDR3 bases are TGTGCCAGCAGTTACATTCCGGGACAGAACTATGGCTACACCTTC.

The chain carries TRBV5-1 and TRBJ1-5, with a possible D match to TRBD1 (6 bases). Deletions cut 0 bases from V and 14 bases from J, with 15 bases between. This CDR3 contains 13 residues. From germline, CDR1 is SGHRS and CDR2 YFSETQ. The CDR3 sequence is CASSLEDGGLKHF. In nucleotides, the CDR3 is TGCGCCAGCAGCTTGGAAGATGGGGGCCTCAAGCATTTT.

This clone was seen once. As DNA, the CDR3 is TGCGCCAGCAGCTTGGGGGACAGGGGAGGTGAGCAGTTCTTC. Translated, it gives CASSLGDRGGEQFF. The chain combines TRBV5-1 with TRBJ2-1, with 10 positions matching TRBD1. V was pared by 0 bases and J by 9 bases, with 3 bases of the junction left unmatched. The V gene's germline CDR1 is SGHRS and CDR2 YFSETQ. The CDR3 contains 14 residues.

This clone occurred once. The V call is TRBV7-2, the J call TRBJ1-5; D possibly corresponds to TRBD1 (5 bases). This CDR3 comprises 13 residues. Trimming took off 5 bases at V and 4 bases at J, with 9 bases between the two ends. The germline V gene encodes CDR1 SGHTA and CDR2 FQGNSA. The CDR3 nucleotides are TGTGCCAGCAGCCCGGACATTAATCAGCCCCAGCATTTT. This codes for CASSPDINQPQHF.

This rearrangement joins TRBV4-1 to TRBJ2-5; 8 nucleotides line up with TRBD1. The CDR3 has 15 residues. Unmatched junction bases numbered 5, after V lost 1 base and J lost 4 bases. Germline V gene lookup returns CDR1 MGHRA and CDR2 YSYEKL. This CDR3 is CASSQGPTGGETQYF. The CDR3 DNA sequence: TGCGCCAGCAGCCAAGGGCCCACAGGGGGAGAGACCCAGTACTTC.

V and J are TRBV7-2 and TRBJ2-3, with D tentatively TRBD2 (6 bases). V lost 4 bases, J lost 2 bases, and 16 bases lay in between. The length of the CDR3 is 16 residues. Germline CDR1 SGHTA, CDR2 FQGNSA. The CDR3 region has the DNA TGTGCCAGCAGCTCTACCGGAGGGCCGGACACAGATACGCAGTATTTT. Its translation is CASSSTGGPDTDTQYF.

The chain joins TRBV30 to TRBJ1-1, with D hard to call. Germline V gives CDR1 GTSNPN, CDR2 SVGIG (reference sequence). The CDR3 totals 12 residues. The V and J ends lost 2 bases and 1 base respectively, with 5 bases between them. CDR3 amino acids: CAWSPRNTEAFF. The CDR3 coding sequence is TGTGCCTGGAGTCCCAGGAACACTGAAGCTTTCTTT.

The CDR3 region is CASSEMGAGNTIYF. The CDR3 DNA reads TGTGCCAGCAGTGAAATGGGAGCTGGAAACACCATATATTTT. The chain links TRBV2 to TRBJ1-3, with D hard to call. The germline V and J ends were trimmed by 2 bases and 2 bases, with 7 bases remaining between them. The CDR3 consists of 14 residues. Germline CDR1 is SNHLY and CDR2 is FYNNEI.

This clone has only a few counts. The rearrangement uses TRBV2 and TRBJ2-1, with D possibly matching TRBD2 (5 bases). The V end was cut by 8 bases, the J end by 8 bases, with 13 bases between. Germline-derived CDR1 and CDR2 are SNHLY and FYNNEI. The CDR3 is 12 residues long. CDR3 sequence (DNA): TGTGCCAGCGGGGTCCTAGCAGATGAGCAGTTCTTC. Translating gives CASGVLADEQFF.

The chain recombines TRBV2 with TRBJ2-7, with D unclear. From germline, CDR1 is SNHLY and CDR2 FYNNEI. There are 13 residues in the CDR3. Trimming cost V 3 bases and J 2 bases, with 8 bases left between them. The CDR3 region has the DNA TGTGCCAGCAGTGATGGCAGGACCTACGAGCAGTACTTC. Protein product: CASSDGRTYEQYF.

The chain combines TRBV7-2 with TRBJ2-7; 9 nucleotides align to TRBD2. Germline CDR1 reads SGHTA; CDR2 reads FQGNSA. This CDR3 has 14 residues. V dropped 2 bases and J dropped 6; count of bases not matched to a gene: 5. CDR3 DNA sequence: TGTGCCAGCAGCTTACGACTAGCGGAGAGCGAGCAGTACTTC. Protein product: CASSLRLAESEQYF.

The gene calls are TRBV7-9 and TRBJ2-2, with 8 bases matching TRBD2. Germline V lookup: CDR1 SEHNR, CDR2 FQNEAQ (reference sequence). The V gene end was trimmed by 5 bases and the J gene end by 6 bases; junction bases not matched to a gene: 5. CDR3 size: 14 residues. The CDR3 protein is CASSPSLAAGELFF. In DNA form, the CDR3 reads TGTGCCAGCAGCCCGTCACTAGCGGCCGGGGAGCTGTTTTTT.

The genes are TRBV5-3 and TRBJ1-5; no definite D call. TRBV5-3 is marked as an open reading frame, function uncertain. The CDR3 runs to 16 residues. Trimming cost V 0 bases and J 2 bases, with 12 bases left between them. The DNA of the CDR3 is TGTGCCAGAAGCTTGGATTCTGGGCCCGGCAATCAGCCCCAGCATTTT. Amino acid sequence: CARSLDSGPGNQPQHF.

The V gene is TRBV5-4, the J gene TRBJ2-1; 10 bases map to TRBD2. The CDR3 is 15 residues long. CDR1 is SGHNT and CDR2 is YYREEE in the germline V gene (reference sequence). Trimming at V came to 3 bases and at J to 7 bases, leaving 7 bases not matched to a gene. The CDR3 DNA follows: TGTGCCAGCAGCTCACGAAGCGGGAGGGCTAATGAGCAGTTCTTC. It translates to CASSSRSGRANEQFF.

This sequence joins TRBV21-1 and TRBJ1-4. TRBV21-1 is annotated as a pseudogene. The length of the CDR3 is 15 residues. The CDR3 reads CASSISVPLDEKLFF. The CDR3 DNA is TGTGCCAGCAGCATTAGTGTTCCCTTGGATGAAAAACTGTTTTTT.

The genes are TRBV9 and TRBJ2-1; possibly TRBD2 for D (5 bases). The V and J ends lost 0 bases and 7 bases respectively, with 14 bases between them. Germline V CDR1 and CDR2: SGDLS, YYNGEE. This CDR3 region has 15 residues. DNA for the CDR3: TGTGCCAGCAGCGTAGGAGGGTTCCGAAAGAATGAGCAGTTCTTC. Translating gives CASSVGGFRKNEQFF.

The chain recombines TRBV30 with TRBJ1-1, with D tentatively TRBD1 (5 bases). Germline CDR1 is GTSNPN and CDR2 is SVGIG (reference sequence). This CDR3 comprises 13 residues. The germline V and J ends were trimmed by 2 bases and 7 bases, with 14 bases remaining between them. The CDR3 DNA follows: TGTGCCTGGAGTCGTGGGCAGGGTGGTGAAGCTTTCTTT. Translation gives CAWSRGQGGEAFF.

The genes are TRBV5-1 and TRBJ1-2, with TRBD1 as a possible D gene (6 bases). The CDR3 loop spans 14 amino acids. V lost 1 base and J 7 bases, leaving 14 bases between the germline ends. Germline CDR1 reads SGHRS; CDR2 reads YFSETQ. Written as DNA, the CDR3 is TGCGCCAGCAGCTTGAGCGGGGGCACGGGTGGCTACACCTTC. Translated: CASSLSGGTGGYTF.

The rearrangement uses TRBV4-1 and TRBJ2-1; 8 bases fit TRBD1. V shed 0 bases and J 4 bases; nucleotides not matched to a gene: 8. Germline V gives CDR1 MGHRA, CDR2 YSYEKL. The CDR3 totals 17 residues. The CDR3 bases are TGCGCCAGCAGCCAAGATGTATGGCAGGGGGCTTACAATGAGCAGTTCTTC. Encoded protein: CASSQDVWQGAYNEQFF.

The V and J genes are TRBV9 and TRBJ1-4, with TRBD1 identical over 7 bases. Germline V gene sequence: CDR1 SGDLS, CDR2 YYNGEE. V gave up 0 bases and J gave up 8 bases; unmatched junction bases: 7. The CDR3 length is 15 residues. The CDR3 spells CASSVATGFGEKLFF. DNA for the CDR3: TGTGCCAGCAGCGTAGCGACAGGGTTCGGGGAAAAACTGTTTTTT. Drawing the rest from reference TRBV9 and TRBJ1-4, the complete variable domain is DSGVTQTPKHLITATGQRVTLRCSPRSGDLSVYWYQQSLDQGLQFLIQYYNGEERAKGNILERFSAQQFPDLHSELNLSSLELGDSALYFCASSVATGFGEKLFFGSGTQLSVL.

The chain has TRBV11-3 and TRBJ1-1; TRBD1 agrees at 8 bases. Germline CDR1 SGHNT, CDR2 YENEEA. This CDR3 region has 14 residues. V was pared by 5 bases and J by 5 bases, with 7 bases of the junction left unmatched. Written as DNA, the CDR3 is TGTGCCAGCAGCGAACAGGGGGAAGGGACTGAAGCTTTCTTT. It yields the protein CASSEQGEGTEAFF.

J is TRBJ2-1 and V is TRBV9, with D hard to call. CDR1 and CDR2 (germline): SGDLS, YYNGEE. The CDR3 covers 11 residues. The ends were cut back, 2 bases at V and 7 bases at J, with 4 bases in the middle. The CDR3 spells CASSVRNEQFF. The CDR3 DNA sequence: TGTGCCAGCAGCGTTCGTAATGAGCAGTTCTTC.

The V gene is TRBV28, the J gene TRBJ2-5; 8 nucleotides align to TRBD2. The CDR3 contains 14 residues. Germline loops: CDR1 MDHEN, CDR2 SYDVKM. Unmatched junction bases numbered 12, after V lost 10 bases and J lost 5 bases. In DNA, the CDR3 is TGTGCCACCATATCCGGGGGGGCCGGGGAGACCCAGTACTTC. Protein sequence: CATISGGAGETQYF. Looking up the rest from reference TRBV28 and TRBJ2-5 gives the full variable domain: DVKVTQSSRYLVKRTGEKVFLECVQDMDHENMFWYRQDPGLGLRLIYFSYDVKMKEKGDIPEGYSVSREKKERFSLILESASTNQTSMYLCATISGGAGETQYFGPGTRLLVL.

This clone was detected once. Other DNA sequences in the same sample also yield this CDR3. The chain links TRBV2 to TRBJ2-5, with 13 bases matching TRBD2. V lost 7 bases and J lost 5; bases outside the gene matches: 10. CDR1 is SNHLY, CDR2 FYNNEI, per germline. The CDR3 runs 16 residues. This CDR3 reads CASIGLAGVLGETQYF. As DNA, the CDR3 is TGTGCCAGCATAGGACTAGCGGGAGTTCTTGGGGAGACCCAGTACTTC. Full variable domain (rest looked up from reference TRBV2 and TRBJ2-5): EPEVTQTPSHQVTQMGQEVILRCVPISNHLYFYWYRQILGQKVEFLVSFYNNEISEKSEIFDDQFSVERPDGSNFTLKIRSTKLEDSAMYFCASIGLAGVLGETQYFGPGTRLLVL.

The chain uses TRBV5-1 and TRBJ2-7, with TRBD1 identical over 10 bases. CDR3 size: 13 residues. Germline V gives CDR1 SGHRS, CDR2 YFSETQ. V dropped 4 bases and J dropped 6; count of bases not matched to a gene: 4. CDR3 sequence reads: CASSSGTGVEQYF. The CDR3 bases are TGCGCCAGCAGCAGCGGGACAGGGGTCGAGCAGTACTTC.

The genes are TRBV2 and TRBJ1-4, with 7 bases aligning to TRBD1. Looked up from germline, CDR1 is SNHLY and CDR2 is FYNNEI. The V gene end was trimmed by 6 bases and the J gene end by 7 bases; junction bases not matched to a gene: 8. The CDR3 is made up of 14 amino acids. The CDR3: CASRTGADGEKLFF. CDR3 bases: TGTGCCAGCAGAACAGGGGCCGACGGTGAAAAACTGTTTTTT.

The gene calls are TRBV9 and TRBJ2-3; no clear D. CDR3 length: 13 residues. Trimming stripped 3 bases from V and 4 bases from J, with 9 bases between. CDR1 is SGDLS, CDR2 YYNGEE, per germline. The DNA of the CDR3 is TGTGCCAGCAGCGCCTCTTTCGCAGATACGCAGTATTTT. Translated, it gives CASSASFADTQYF. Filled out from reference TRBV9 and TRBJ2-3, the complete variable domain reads DSGVTQTPKHLITATGQRVTLRCSPRSGDLSVYWYQQSLDQGLQFLIQYYNGEERAKGNILERFSAQQFPDLHSELNLSSLELGDSALYFCASSASFADTQYFGPGTRLTVL.

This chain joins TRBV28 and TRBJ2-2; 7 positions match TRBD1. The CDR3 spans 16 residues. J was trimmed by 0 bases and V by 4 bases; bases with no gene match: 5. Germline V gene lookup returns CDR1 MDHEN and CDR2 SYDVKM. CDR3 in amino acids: CASSSGDSPNTGELFF. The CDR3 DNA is TGTGCCAGCAGTTCAGGGGACAGTCCGAACACCGGGGAGCTGTTTTTT. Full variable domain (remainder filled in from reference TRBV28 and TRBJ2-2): DVKVTQSSRYLVKRTGEKVFLECVQDMDHENMFWYRQDPGLGLRLIYFSYDVKMKEKGDIPEGYSVSREKKERFSLILESASTNQTSMYLCASSSGDSPNTGELFFGEGSRLTVL.